One sample yielded the 30 T cell receptor beta chains listed below, sequenced in a study of T cells after yellow fever vaccination (dated by TCRdb to about 2019). This sample's treatment or condition label indicates: live attenuated yellow fever vaccine strain. The library was obtained by 5' RACE. The instrument was an Illumina NovaSeq 6000. TCRdb reworked the public reads: Q25 trimming with fastp, MiXCR clone assembly, productive beta chains retained. Identical CDR3 proteins give one entry, which carries the most common genes and DNA. This sample lists roughly 310,000 distinct CDR3 sequences; around 3.6% were detected once. Of the sample, roughly a quarter falls within the top ten clones. Sequencing used PBMCs, obtained on the day of the yellow fever booster vaccination. The receptors stem from a young man who received the YFV17D yellow fever vaccine.

CDR3 loop: CASSEGLAYTDTQYF. As DNA, the CDR3 is TGCGCCAGCAGCGAGGGACTAGCGTACACAGATACGCAGTATTTT. This chain uses TRBV5-1 with TRBJ2-3; TRBD2 matches 10 bases. In germline, CDR1 is SGHRS, CDR2 YFSETQ. The CDR3 has 15 amino acids. V lost 4 bases and J lost 2; bases outside the gene matches: 4.

Concerning this clonotype itself: With a much larger clone just one base away, this may be a read error. J is TRBJ1-1 and V is TRBV5-1; no firm D call. Germline CDR1 SGHRS, CDR2 YFSETQ. V was trimmed by 5 bases and J by 1 base, leaving 12 bases between them. This CDR3 is 14 amino acids long. In nucleotides, the CDR3 is TGCGCCAGCAGACCCCTCGACGGGAACACTGAAGCTTTCTTT. Its protein is CASRPLDGNTEAFF.

This clonotype was picked up a small number of times. This sequence joins TRBV6-5 and TRBJ2-5, with 9 bases lining up with TRBD2. This CDR3 spans 15 amino acids. J lost 2 bases, V lost 6 bases, and 7 bases had no gene match. Germline V gene lookup returns CDR1 MNHEY and CDR2 SVGAGI. CDR3 amino acids: CASRVAGARQETQYF. The CDR3 DNA sequence: TGTGCCAGCAGGGTAGCGGGGGCCCGTCAAGAGACCCAGTACTTC.

The chain has TRBV7-2 and TRBJ2-7; D not resolved. Trimming removed 0 bases at V and 0 bases at J, with 12 bases between. The V gene's germline CDR1 is SGHTA and CDR2 FQGNSA. This CDR3 region has 16 residues. CDR3 sequence (DNA): TGTGCCAGCAGCTTAGCATTAGGGCGACCCTCCTACGAGCAGTACTTC. Translated, it gives CASSLALGRPSYEQYF. Filled out from reference TRBV7-2 and TRBJ2-7, the complete variable domain reads GAGVSQSPSNKVTEKGKDVELRCDPISGHTALYWYRQSLGQGLEFLIYFQGNSAPDKSGLPSDRFSAERTGGSVSTLTIQRTQQEDSAVYLCASSLALGRPSYEQYFGPGTRLTVT.

There are a few counts of this clonotype. This chain uses TRBV14 with TRBJ1-1; no definite D call. The CDR3 runs 16 residues. V lost 1 base, J lost 0 bases, and 12 bases lay in between. Germline assignment: CDR1 SGHDN and CDR2 FVKESK. The chain's CDR3 is CASSQARLNLNTEAFF. CDR3 in DNA: TGTGCCAGCAGCCAAGCTCGCTTAAACTTGAACACTGAAGCTTTCTTT.

This clonotype was picked up a small number of times. The rearrangement links TRBV13 to TRBJ2-5, with TRBD1 matching 7 bases. V trimming: 4 bases; J trimming: 4 bases; junction bases outside the gene matches: 6. Germline values: CDR1 PRHDT, CDR2 FYEKMQ (reference sequence). This CDR3 is 14 amino acids long. CDR3 DNA sequence: TGTGCCAGCAGCTCCAGATCAGGGGGAGAGACCCAGTACTTC. Protein product: CASSSRSGGETQYF.

Many counts were recorded for this clonotype. CDR3 region: CASSPGGSKNIQYF. The CDR3 region has the DNA TGTGCCAGCAGCCCTGGGGGCAGCAAAAACATTCAGTACTTC. V gene TRBV7-2 combines with J gene TRBJ2-4; D is perhaps TRBD1 (6 bases). V shed 5 bases and J shed 3 bases, with 11 bases lying between them. This CDR3 contains 14 residues. Germline CDR1 SGHTA, CDR2 FQGNSA.

This clonotype was detected a few times. This chain links TRBV10-2 with TRBJ2-7; D is unclear. The CDR3 is 13 residues long. Trimming left V 1 base short and J 2 bases short, with 6 bases between. Germline lookup yields CDR1 WSHSY and CDR2 SAAADI. CDR3 coding DNA: TGCGCCAGCAGTGAGTGGAAACCCTACGAGCAGTACTTC. Encoded protein: CASSEWKPYEQYF.

At least ten counts were recorded for this clonotype. The V and J genes are TRBV18 and TRBJ2-1; D gene unclear. Germline-derived CDR1 and CDR2 are KGHSH and LQKENI. This CDR3 spans 12 amino acids. Trimming pared 4 bases from V and 4 bases from J, leaving 5 bases between. CDR3 in amino acids: CASSRGYNEQFF. As DNA, the CDR3 is TGTGCCAGCTCACGGGGATACAATGAGCAGTTCTTC.

This sequence joins TRBV23-1 and TRBJ2-3, with TRBD2 as a possible D gene (6 bases). Being an ORF, TRBV23-1 has a function that is uncertain. V was cut by 4 bases and J by 3 bases, with 17 bases left in between. This CDR3 has 16 amino acids. CDR3 nucleotide sequence: TGCGCCAGCAGTCGATTAAGTACAGGAGGGACAGATACGCAGTATTTT. This translates into CASSRLSTGGTDTQYF.

The table lists this clonotype with a few counts. V and J are TRBV5-4 and TRBJ2-3; the D gene is possibly TRBD1 (5 bases). The germline V gene encodes CDR1 SGHNT and CDR2 YYREEE (reference sequence). V lost 8 bases to trimming and J lost 2 bases, with 12 bases between them. The CDR3 spans 13 residues. This CDR3 is CASGQGVTDTQYF. DNA for the CDR3: TGTGCCAGTGGACAAGGAGTCACAGATACGCAGTATTTT.

Many counts were recorded for this clonotype. V and J are TRBV12-3 or TRBV12-4 and TRBJ1-3; 9 bases match TRBD1. V was pared by 8 bases and J by 5 bases, with 10 bases of the junction left unmatched. The CDR3 covers 15 residues. CDR3 DNA sequence: TGTGCCAGCGGGACAGGGAAAAGCCAGCGAAACACCATATATTTT. Residues: CASGTGKSQRNTIYF.

This clonotype has ten or more counts. The gene calls are TRBV5-1 and TRBJ1-2; 9 bases are a match to TRBD1. Trimming removed 0 bases from V and 6 bases from J; junction bases left unmatched: 9. Germline loops: CDR1 SGHRS, CDR2 YFSETQ. The CDR3 has 16 residues. CDR3 nucleotides: TGCGCCAGCAGCTTGGATTCTACAGGGGGCATAGATGGCTACACCTTC. Translating gives CASSLDSTGGIDGYTF.

This clonotype appeared a few times. The chain combines TRBV7-9 with TRBJ2-5, with TRBD2 matching over 7 bases. With V trimmed by 0 bases and J by 2 bases, 3 bases remained unmatched. The CDR3 is 15 residues long. Germline loops: CDR1 SEHNR, CDR2 FQNEAQ (reference sequence). DNA for the CDR3: TGTGCCAGCAGCTTAGCCGTGGGGGGGCAAGAGACCCAGTACTTC. It yields the protein CASSLAVGGQETQYF.

This clonotype was counted many times. The chain recombines TRBV5-1 with TRBJ2-1; D possibly matches TRBD1 or TRBD2 (5 bases each). CDR3 size: 15 residues. CDR1 and CDR2 (germline): SGHRS, YFSETQ. Between the trimmed V and J ends, which lost 3 bases and 6 bases, there was a span of 16 bases. The CDR3 spells CASSSRGDGTNEQFF. DNA for the CDR3: TGCGCCAGCAGCTCCCGAGGGGACGGGACCAATGAGCAGTTCTTC. The full variable domain, rest sourced from reference TRBV5-1 and TRBJ2-1, is KAGVTQTPRYLIKTRGQQVTLSCSPISGHRSVSWYQQTPGQGLQFLFEYFSETQRNKGNFPGRFSGRQFSNSRSEMNVSTLELGDSALYLCASSSRGDGTNEQFFGPGTRLTVL.

This clonotype was found many times. The chain couples TRBV5-1 to TRBJ2-3; the D gene is possibly TRBD1 (5 bases). Germline values: CDR1 SGHRS, CDR2 YFSETQ. The V end was cut by 4 bases, the J end by 1 base, with 16 bases between. There are 16 residues in the CDR3. The CDR3 region is CASSIDRRLGTDTQYF. The CDR3 nucleotides are TGCGCCAGCAGCATCGACAGACGACTCGGCACAGATACGCAGTATTTT.

The genes are TRBV18 and TRBJ2-1; D is uncertain. The length of the CDR3 is 13 residues. V was shortened by 3 bases and J by 3 bases, with 6 bases between the two germline ends. Germline CDR1 KGHSH, CDR2 LQKENI. The CDR3 sequence: CASSPGIYNEQFF. CDR3 sequence (DNA): TGTGCCAGCTCACCTGGGATCTACAATGAGCAGTTCTTC.

This clonotype was seen a few times. The chain combines TRBV2 with TRBJ2-7; 7 nucleotides agree with TRBD1. The CDR3 consists of 13 residues. Germline V gene sequence: CDR1 SNHLY, CDR2 FYNNEI. Trimming at V came to 6 bases and at J to 4 bases, leaving 6 bases not matched to a gene. The CDR3 region is CASRAKGAYEQYF. CDR3 DNA: TGTGCCAGCAGGGCTAAGGGGGCTTACGAGCAGTACTTC.

This clonotype showed up many times. The rearrangement joins TRBV7-2 to TRBJ2-4; TRBD2 is a possible D gene (7 bases). Germline V gene sequence: CDR1 SGHTA, CDR2 FQGNSA. This CDR3 comprises 18 residues. Trimming stripped 1 base from V and 0 bases from J, with 16 bases between. The CDR3 DNA is TGTGCCAGCAGCTTAGTTGCGGGGGCCAACCTAGCCAAAAACATTCAGTACTTC. It codes for CASSLVAGANLAKNIQYF.

This clonotype was seen a few times. The rearrangement joins TRBV5-6 to TRBJ2-1; D is perhaps TRBD2 (6 bases). The CDR3 consists of 15 residues. The germline V gene encodes CDR1 SGHDT and CDR2 YYEEEE. Deletions cut 4 bases from V and 2 bases from J, with 13 bases between. CDR3 nucleotide sequence: TGTGCCAGCAGCAGGGGACGGGGGACCTACAATGAGCAGTTCTTC. It is translated as CASSRGRGTYNEQFF.

This clonotype was counted at least ten times. The V gene is TRBV7-9, the J gene TRBJ2-2, with a weak D call TRBD1 (7 bases). V was clipped by 0 bases and J by 1 base, with 12 bases between them. This CDR3 is 17 amino acids long. The germline gives CDR1 SEHNR, CDR2 FQNEAQ (reference sequence). CDR3 sequence: CASSLAWGDRNTGELFF. The CDR3 DNA is TGTGCCAGCAGCTTAGCTTGGGGGGACAGGAACACCGGGGAGCTGTTTTTT. Drawing the rest from reference TRBV7-9 and TRBJ2-2, the complete variable domain is DTGVSQNPRHKITKRGQNVTFRCDPISEHNRLYWYRQTLGQGPEFLTYFQNEAQLEKSRLLSDRFSAERPKGSFSTLEIQRTEQGDSAMYLCASSLAWGDRNTGELFFGEGSRLTVL.

This clonotype turned up a few times. The V and J genes are TRBV7-9 and TRBJ2-7; 9 bases match TRBD2. The germline gives CDR1 SEHNR, CDR2 FQNEAQ (reference sequence). CDR3 length: 15 residues. The J segment lost 1 base and the V segment lost 0 bases, leaving 1 base of the junction unmatched. The CDR3 DNA sequence: TGTGCCAGCAGCTTAGCTAGCGGGGGTTCCTACGAGCAGTACGTC. Protein: CASSLASGGSYEQYV.

This chain uses TRBV6-5 with TRBJ1-5; TRBD1 is a possible D gene (6 bases). V lost 7 bases and J lost 5, with 12 bases in between. The CDR3 spans 13 residues. CDR1 and CDR2 (germline): MNHEY, SVGAGI. The chain's CDR3 is CASTWGADQPQHF. CDR3 nucleotides: TGTGCCAGCACCTGGGGGGCTGATCAGCCCCAGCATTTT.

This clonotype was counted ten times or more. The chain combines TRBV6-5 with TRBJ2-4, with a tentative D call TRBD2 (5 bases). Germline V gives CDR1 MNHEY, CDR2 SVGAGI. V gave up 2 bases and J gave up 1 base, with 9 bases separating them. This CDR3 contains 15 residues. The CDR3 nucleotides read TGTGCCAGCAGTTACGGAGGAACGGCCAAAAACATTCAGTACTTC. This codes for CASSYGGTAKNIQYF.

This clonotype was picked up a small number of times. The chain links TRBV7-2 to TRBJ1-2, with TRBD1 matching over 7 bases. Germline assignment: CDR1 SGHTA and CDR2 FQGNSA. The length of the CDR3 is 16 residues. After removal of 2 bases from V and 2 bases from J, the junction contained 8 bases not matched to a gene. The CDR3 coding sequence is TGTGCCAGCAGCTTATTTGCCGGGACAGTGAACTATGGCTACACCTTC. Translation: CASSLFAGTVNYGYTF.

This clonotype appeared many times. The chain recombines TRBV2 with TRBJ2-7; a possible D gene is TRBD1 (5 bases). This CDR3 spans 11 amino acids. Germline V gene lookup returns CDR1 SNHLY and CDR2 FYNNEI. V was trimmed by 7 bases and J by 3 bases, leaving 7 bases between them. CDR3 coding DNA: TGTGCCAGCAAGGGGTACTACGAGCAGTACTTC. Amino acid sequence: CASKGYYEQYF. Complete variable domain (other parts from reference TRBV2 and TRBJ2-7): EPEVTQTPSHQVTQMGQEVILRCVPISNHLYFYWYRQILGQKVEFLVSFYNNEISEKSEIFDDQFSVERPDGSNFTLKIRSTKLEDSAMYFCASKGYYEQYFGPGTRLTVT.

Only a few counts were recorded for this clonotype. This sequence joins TRBV4-3 and TRBJ2-5; TRBD2 matches 8 bases. J lost 4 bases, V lost 4 bases, and 11 bases had no gene match. This CDR3 comprises 16 residues. CDR1 is LGHNA, CDR2 YSLEER, per germline. The chain's CDR3 is CASSPVGGAPGETQYF. CDR3 DNA sequence: TGCGCCAGCAGCCCTGTCGGGGGGGCGCCGGGAGAGACCCAGTACTTC.

J is TRBJ2-4 and V is TRBV19; 9 bases map to TRBD1. This CDR3 comprises 15 residues. Unmatched junction bases numbered 10, after V lost 5 bases and J lost 8 bases. Germline V gene data show CDR1 as LNHDA and CDR2 as SQIVND (reference sequence). The CDR3 loop is CASSPAPDRGDIQYF. The CDR3 nucleotides read TGTGCCAGTAGTCCCGCCCCGGACAGGGGAGACATTCAGTACTTC.

This clonotype was recorded at least ten times. V is TRBV10-3 and J is TRBJ2-6; TRBD2 is a possible D gene (6 bases). The CDR3 contains 16 residues. Germline CDR1 ENHRY, CDR2 SYGVKD. V lost 4 bases and J 0 bases, leaving 10 bases between the germline ends. The CDR3 is CAISGPGSSGANVLTF. For the CDR3, the DNA is TGTGCCATCAGTGGTCCCGGGAGCTCTGGGGCCAACGTCCTGACTTTC.

This clonotype was seen only a few times. J is TRBJ1-1 and V is TRBV4-3; tentatively, D is TRBD1 (6 bases). Germline loops: CDR1 LGHNA, CDR2 YSLEER. Trimming left V 0 bases short and J 0 bases short, with 11 bases between. The CDR3 runs to 16 residues. Here the CDR3 reads CASSQEGWGLNTEAFF. The CDR3 bases are TGCGCCAGCAGCCAAGAGGGGTGGGGGCTGAACACTGAAGCTTTCTTT.